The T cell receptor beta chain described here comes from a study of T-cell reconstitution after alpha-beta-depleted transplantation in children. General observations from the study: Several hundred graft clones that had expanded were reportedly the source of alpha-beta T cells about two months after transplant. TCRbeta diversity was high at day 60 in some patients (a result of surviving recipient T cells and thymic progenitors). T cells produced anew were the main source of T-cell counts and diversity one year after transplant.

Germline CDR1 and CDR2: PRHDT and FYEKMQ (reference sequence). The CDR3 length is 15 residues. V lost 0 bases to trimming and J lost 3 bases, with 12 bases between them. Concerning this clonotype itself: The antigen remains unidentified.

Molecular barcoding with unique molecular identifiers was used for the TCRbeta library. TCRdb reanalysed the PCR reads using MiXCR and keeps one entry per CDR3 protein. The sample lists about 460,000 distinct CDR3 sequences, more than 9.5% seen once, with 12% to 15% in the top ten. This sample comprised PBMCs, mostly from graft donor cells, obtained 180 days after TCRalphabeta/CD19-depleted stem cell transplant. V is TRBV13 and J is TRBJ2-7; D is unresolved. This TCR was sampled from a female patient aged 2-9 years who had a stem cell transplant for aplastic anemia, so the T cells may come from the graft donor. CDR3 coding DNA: TGTGCCAGCAGCTTAGGGGGTAGCTTCCACTACGAGCAGTACTTC. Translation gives CASSLGGSFHYEQYF.